This TCR beta chain appears in the sequencing data of a study of beta chain features in type 1 diabetes. For the study at large: All of the samples together had roughly 110 million sorted cells examined.

Whole-study results and caveats: Whether HLA type affects TCRB rearrangement stayed undetermined in the present work. For Type 1 diabetes patients, all four CD4+ subsets carried TCRB CDR3s that were moderately but significantly shorter.

Reverse transcribing all isolated RNA meant expressed TCRB transcripts were sequenced. Some clones are missing from TCRdb's copy, which holds only in-frame ones; the method was immunoSEQ multiplex PCR. The repertoire has around 150,000 clones, 9% to 12% of them found once; the top ten carry less than 0.5%. This clone appeared a few times. Its target is not known. Germline CDR1 MGHRA, CDR2 YSYEKL. CDR3 length: 16 amino acids. V gave up 0 bases and J gave up 7 bases; unmatched junction bases: 5. The sequence came from a man aged 25-45 years with type 1 diabetes. Sequencing was performed on central memory CD4+ T cells from blood. The rearrangement joins TRBV4-1 to TRBJ2-2; 10 nucleotides match TRBD2. Here the CDR3 DNA reads TGCGCCAGCAGCCAAGAAATCTGGACTAGCGGCGGGGAGCTGTTTTTT. Translating it yields CASSQEIWTSGGELFF.